This T cell receptor (beta chain) emerged from a study of OX40 agonist ivuxolimab in advanced cancers. Study overall: Ivuxolimab, which patients received intravenously every 2 weeks, was dosed at 0.01 to 10 mg/kg.

Clones were read by immunoSEQ multiplex PCR, and TCRdb kept only the in-frame ones, dropping some. The table includes approximately 50,000 clones, more than 70% detected once. Trimming cost V 6 bases and J 3 bases, with 5 bases left between them. From germline, CDR1 is SGHTA and CDR2 FQGNSA. The CDR3 sequence is 11 residues long. Concerning this clone itself: This may be a read error, as it is one base from a much larger clone.

V and J are TRBV7-2 and TRBJ1-1; the D is unclear. The TCR originated in an adult with an advanced solid tumor such as melanoma, head and neck, liver or kidney cancer. The sequencing here drew on CD4+ or CD8+ T cells sorted from blood, taken in a trial of the OX40 agonist ivuxolimab. The CDR3 DNA follows: TGTGCCAGCAGTCGTGACACTGAAGCTTTCTTT. Translating it yields CASSRDTEAFF.